This T cell receptor beta chain was recovered during a study of blood T cell repertoires in COVID-19. At the level of the study: Collection of acute and convalescent COVID-19 samples took place in the United States, Italy and Spain.

The length of the CDR3 is 16 residues. Trimming pared 3 bases from V and 4 bases from J, leaving 18 bases between. Germline lookup yields CDR1 LNHNV and CDR2 YYDKDF (reference sequence). The assay was immunoSEQ multiplex PCR, and TCRdb's table has in-frame clones only and misses some. The repertoire holds roughly 260,000 clones, with 82% as singletons. Material for sequencing was peripheral blood. This receptor was taken from a woman aged 18-35 years with acute or convalescent COVID-19. V is TRBV15 and J is TRBJ1-2; possibly TRBD1 for D (6 bases). CDR3 DNA sequence: TGTGCCACCAGCAGTCCCCCCGGGACACCATTCTATGGCTACACCTTC. This encodes CATSSPPGTPFYGYTF.